This T cell receptor beta chain stems from a study of identical twins. General study points: Zero-insertion analyses were open to partial confounding by invariant MAIT and iNKT cells. Compared with models, monozygotic twins showed more out-of-frame TCR alpha sharing.

This clonotype was counted between two and nine times. Its antigen remains unknown. One entry per CDR3 protein results from TCRdb running MiXCR on the 5' RACE reads. The data contain 520,000 or so distinct CDR3 sequences, under 25% of them singletons. V lost 4 bases and J lost 6; bases outside the gene matches: 17. Germline V CDR1 and CDR2: DFQATT, SNEGSKA (reference sequence). The CDR3 sequence is 16 residues long. These data are also associated with another study on T cells expressing NK-cell markers.

The sequence was obtained from a woman aged 18-35 years in good health. The genes are TRBV20-1 and TRBJ1-2, with TRBD1 matching 7 bases. Sequences were obtained from CD4+ T cells sorted from blood. This chain's CDR3 is CSATGTVEQISNGYTF. The CDR3 coding sequence is TGCAGTGCTACCGGGACAGTCGAACAGATCTCTAATGGCTACACCTTC.